The 2 T cell receptor beta chains presented below share a single source sample, sequenced in a study of shared clonotypes between healthy human individuals. Generated by immunoSEQ multiplex PCR, the TCRdb table keeps only in-frame clones and is missing some. The sample includes about 470,000 clones, around 79% of them seen just once. Sequencing was performed on PBMCs. The source of these receptors is a woman aged 40 to 55 in good health. Some clones in this sample may be carry-over from other donors' samples.

V gene TRBV28 combines with J gene TRBJ1-2; 7 nucleotides agree with TRBD1. The V and J ends lost 10 bases and 4 bases, in that order; junction bases with no gene match: 6. Per germline, CDR1 MDHEN and CDR2 SYDVKM. The CDR3 covers 12 residues. The CDR3 here is CATPDRTYGYTF. The CDR3 region has the DNA TGTGCCACACCGGACAGGACCTATGGCTACACCTTC.

The rearrangement links TRBV29-1 to TRBJ1-2, with D possibly matching TRBD1 (6 bases). The V end lost 4 bases, the J end lost 2 bases, and 20 bases lay between the germline ends. The germline gives CDR1 SQVTM, CDR2 ANQGSEA. The CDR3 contains 16 residues. The CDR3 spells CSVGGTSGRINYGYTF. The CDR3 DNA sequence: TGCAGCGTTGGAGGGACAAGCGGCCGCATAAACTATGGCTACACCTTC.